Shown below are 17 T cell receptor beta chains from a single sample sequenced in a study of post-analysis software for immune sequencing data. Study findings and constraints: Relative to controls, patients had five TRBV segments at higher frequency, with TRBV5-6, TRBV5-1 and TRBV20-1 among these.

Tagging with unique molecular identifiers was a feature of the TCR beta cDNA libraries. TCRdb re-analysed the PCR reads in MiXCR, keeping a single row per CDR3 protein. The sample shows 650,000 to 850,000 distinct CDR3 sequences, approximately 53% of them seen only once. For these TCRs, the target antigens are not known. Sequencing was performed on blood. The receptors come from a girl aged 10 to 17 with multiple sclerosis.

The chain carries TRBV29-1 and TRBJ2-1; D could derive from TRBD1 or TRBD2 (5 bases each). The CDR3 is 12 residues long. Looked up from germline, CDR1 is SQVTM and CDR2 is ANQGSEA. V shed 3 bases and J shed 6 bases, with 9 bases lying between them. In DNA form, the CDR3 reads TGCAGCGTTGATTCCGGGACCAATGAGCAGTTCTTC. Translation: CSVDSGTNEQFF.

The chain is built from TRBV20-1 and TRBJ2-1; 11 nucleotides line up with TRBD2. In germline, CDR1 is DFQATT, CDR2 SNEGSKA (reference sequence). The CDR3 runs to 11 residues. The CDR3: CRAKQTSGEFF. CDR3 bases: TGCAGGGCCAAACAGACTAGCGGGGAGTTCTTC.

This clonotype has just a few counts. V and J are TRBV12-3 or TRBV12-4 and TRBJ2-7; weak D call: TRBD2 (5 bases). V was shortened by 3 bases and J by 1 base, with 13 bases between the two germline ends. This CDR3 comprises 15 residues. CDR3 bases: TGTGCCAGCAGTTTTTTTGAGGGCCCATCCTACGAGCAGTACTTC. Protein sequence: CASSFFEGPSYEQYF.

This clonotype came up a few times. The CDR3 loop is CASSYQSRGSDIQYF. CDR3 nucleotides: TGTGCCAGCAGTTACCAATCCAGGGGGTCTGACATTCAGTACTTC. V gene TRBV6-2 or TRBV6-3 combines with J gene TRBJ2-4; 7 bases align to TRBD1. The germline gives CDR1 MNHEY, CDR2 SVGEGT. This CDR3 comprises 15 residues. Trimming removed 2 bases from V and 8 bases from J; junction bases left unmatched: 9.

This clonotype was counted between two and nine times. In nucleotides, the CDR3 is TGCGCCAGCAGCCGAGAACCGACAGGGGGCAATTCACCCCTCCACTTT. Its translation: CASSREPTGGNSPLHF. This chain links TRBV4-1 with TRBJ1-6; TRBD1 matches 10 bases. This CDR3 is 16 amino acids long. Germline assignment: CDR1 MGHRA and CDR2 YSYEKL. V gave up 4 bases and J gave up 7 bases; unmatched junction bases: 7.

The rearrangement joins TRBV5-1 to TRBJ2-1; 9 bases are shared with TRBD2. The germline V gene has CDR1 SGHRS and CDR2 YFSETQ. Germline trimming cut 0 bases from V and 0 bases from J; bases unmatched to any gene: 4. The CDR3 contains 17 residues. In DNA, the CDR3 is TGCGCCAGCAGCTTGGTGCTAGCGGGAAGCTCCTACAATGAGCAGTTCTTC. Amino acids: CASSLVLAGSSYNEQFF. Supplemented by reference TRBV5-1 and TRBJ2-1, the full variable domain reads KAGVTQTPRYLIKTRGQQVTLSCSPISGHRSVSWYQQTPGQGLQFLFEYFSETQRNKGNFPGRFSGRQFSNSRSEMNVSTLELGDSALYLCASSLVLAGSSYNEQFFGPGTRLTVL.

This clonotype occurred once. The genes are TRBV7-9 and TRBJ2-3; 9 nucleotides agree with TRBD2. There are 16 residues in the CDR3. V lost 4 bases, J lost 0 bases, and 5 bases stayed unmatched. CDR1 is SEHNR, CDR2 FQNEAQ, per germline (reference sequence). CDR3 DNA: TGTGCCAGCAGCTACGACCTAGCGGGGAGCACAGATACGCAGTATTTT. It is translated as CASSYDLAGSTDTQYF.

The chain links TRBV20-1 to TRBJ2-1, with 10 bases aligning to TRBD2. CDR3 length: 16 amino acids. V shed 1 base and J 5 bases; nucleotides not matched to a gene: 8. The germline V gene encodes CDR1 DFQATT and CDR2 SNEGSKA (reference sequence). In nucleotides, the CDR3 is TGCAGTGCTAGAGGCCTAGCGGGAGAGGTCCACAATGAGCAGTTCTTC. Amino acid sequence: CSARGLAGEVHNEQFF.

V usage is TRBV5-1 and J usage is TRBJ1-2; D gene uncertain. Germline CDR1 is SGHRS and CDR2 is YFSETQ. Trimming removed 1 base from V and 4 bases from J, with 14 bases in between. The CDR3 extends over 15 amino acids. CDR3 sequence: CASSLTSGSRYGYTF. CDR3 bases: TGCGCCAGCAGCTTGACTTCAGGAAGCCGCTATGGCTACACCTTC.

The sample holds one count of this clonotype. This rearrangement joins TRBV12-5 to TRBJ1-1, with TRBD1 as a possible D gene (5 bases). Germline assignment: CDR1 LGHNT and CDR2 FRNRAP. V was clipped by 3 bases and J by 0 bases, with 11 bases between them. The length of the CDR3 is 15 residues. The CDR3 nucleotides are TGTGCTAGTGGTTTAGGGGTATTAGTGAACACTGAAGCTTTCTTT. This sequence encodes CASGLGVLVNTEAFF.

CDR3 residues: CASSLRLAGGYEQYF. CDR3 coding DNA: TGTGCCAGCAGTTTGCGACTAGCGGGAGGTTACGAGCAGTACTTC. The chain couples TRBV28 to TRBJ2-5, with TRBD2 matching 13 bases. The J call may not be correct, given that the DNA end is closer to TRBJ2-7. There are 15 residues in the CDR3. Germline CDR1 and CDR2: MDHEN and SYDVKM.

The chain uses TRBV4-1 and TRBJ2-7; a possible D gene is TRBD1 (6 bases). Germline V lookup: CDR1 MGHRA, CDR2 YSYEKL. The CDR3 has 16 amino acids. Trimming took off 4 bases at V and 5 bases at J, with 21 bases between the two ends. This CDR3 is CASSPGPRQVPHEQYF. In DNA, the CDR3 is TGCGCCAGCAGCCCCGGGCCGAGACAGGTACCCCACGAGCAGTACTTC.

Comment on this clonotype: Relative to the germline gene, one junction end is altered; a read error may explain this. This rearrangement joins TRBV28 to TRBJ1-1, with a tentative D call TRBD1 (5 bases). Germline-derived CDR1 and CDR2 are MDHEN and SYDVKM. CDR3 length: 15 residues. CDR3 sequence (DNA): TGTGTCAGCAGTTTGGAAGGGGAGGGGAACACTGAAGCTTTCTTT. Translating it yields CVSSLEGEGNTEAFF.

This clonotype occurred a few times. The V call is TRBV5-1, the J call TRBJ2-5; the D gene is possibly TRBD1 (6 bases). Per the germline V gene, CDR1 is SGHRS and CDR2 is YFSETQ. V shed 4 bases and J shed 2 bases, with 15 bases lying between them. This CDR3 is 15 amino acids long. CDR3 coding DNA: TGCGCCAGCAGCATAACAACAGGGCAACAAGAGACCCAGTACTTC. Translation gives CASSITTGQQETQYF.

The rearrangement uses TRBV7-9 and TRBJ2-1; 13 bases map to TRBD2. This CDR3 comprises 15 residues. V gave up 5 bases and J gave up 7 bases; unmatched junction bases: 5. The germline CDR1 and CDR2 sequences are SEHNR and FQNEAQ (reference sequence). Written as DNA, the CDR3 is TGTGCCAGCAGCCCCACTAGCGGGAGGGAGAATGAGCAGTTCTTC. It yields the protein CASSPTSGRENEQFF.

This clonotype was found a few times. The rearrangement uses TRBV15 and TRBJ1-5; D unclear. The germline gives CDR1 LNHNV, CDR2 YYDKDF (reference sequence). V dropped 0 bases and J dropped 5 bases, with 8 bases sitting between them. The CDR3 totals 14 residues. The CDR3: CATSRDNGDQPQHF. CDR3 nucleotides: TGTGCCACCAGCAGAGACAACGGGGATCAGCCCCAGCATTTT. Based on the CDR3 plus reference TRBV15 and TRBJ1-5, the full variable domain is DAMVIQNPRYQVTQFGKPVTLSCSQTLNHNVMYWYQQKSSQAPKLLFHYYDKDFNNEADTPDNFQSRRPNTSFCFLDIRSPGLGDTAMYLCATSRDNGDQPQHFGDGTRLSIL.

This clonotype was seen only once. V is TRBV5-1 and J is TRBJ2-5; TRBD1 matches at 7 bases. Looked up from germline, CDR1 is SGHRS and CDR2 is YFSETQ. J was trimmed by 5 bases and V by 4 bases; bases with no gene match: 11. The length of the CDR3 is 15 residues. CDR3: CASSDRQGWGETQYF. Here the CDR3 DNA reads TGCGCCAGCAGCGATCGACAGGGCTGGGGGGAGACCCAGTACTTC.